The clone carrying this T cell receptor (beta chain) was observed a handful of times. Trimming took 2 bases from V and 0 from J, leaving 4 bases between them. Germline V gene lookup returns CDR1 MGHRA and CDR2 YSYEKL. The CDR3 length is 13 residues. The data stem from a study of patients and donors after allogeneic stem cell transplantation. MiXCR, applied by TCRdb to the RT-PCR reads, yields one record per CDR3 protein. The sample yields about 57,000 distinct CDR3 sequences, roughly 15% seen once. Material: blood, either unsorted or a sorted T cell fraction (not recorded which). The chain has TRBV4-1 and TRBJ2-5; unclear D gene. The clonotype was recovered from a human donor who was either an allogeneic HSCT recipient or a stem cell or donor lymphocyte infusion donor (not recorded which). It is not recorded whose cells these are; they may come from a transplant donor. The CDR3 loop reads CASSQPDQETQYF. For the CDR3, the DNA is TGCGCCAGCAGCCAACCAGACCAAGAGACCCAGTACTTC.